This TCR beta chain was identified in a study of CD8 T cells in ankylosing spondylitis. Notes on the study in general: Among TCR beta sequences, a motif of eight or nine highly homologous variants appeared characteristic of ankylosing spondylitis blood. The clones that were linked to disease were reported to be significantly enriched in matched synovial fluid samples from ankylosing spondylitis patients. As for the disease-linked clones, they showed a CD8+ phenotype and occurred at relatively low frequencies in peripheral blood.

J was trimmed by 4 bases and V by 5 bases; bases with no gene match: 10. This CDR3 has 16 amino acids. Germline CDR1 is SGHVS and CDR2 is FNYEAQ. Many counts were recorded for this clonotype. Antigen: not known. Preparation of TCR beta libraries was done by quantitative 5'-RACE with molecular barcodes. TCRdb re-derived calls from the 5' RACE reads in MiXCR, one entry per CDR3 protein. Among around 150,000 distinct CDR3 sequences listed, more than 5.5% were seen once. The material sequenced was blood, either unsorted or a sorted T cell fraction (not recorded which). J is TRBJ1-5 and V is TRBV7-6; 8 nucleotides match TRBD1. The receptor was derived from a female donor with ankylosing spondylitis or in good health (not recorded which). The CDR3 loop is CASSPIDRGGNQPQHF. As DNA, the CDR3 is TGTGCCAGCAGCCCCATCGACAGGGGTGGAAATCAGCCCCAGCATTTT.